This T cell receptor beta chain was recorded in a study of Ad26.COV2.S vaccination and SARS-CoV-2 variants. Points from the study as a whole: Substantial post-vaccination breadth of spike-specific CD8+ and CD4+ T cell responses was reported.

Noted treatment: some 20 received Ad26.COV2.S at low or high dose, single or two shots; several received placebo; per-sample allocation not given. Specimen acquisition occurred on day 63 following the initial vaccine or placebo injection. Aged 18-55 years, donor was enrolled in Boston in about 2020. Ad26.COV2.S expressed prefusion-stabilized spike from the original Wuhan strain. Assay: immunoSEQ multiplex PCR; the TCRdb copy retains only in-frame clones and omits some. Altogether about 680,000 clones are present, roughly 90% being singletons, with the ten largest covering around 1.5%. About this clone itself: What it binds is unknown.

The length of the CDR3 is 15 residues. Trimming cost V 6 bases and J 5 bases, with 16 bases left between them. CDR1 is MNHEY and CDR2 is SMNVEV in the germline V gene (reference sequence). V and J are TRBV27 and TRBJ2-2; no clear D. Sequenced material: peripheral blood, taken in a trial of Ad26.COV2.S vaccine versus placebo. This receptor was obtained from a person aged 18-65 years who received the Ad26.COV2.S COVID-19 vaccine or a placebo. CDR3 in amino acids: CASRRTGTATGELFF. CDR3 sequence (DNA): TGTGCCAGCAGACGGACGGGCACGGCAACCGGGGAGCTGTTTTTT.